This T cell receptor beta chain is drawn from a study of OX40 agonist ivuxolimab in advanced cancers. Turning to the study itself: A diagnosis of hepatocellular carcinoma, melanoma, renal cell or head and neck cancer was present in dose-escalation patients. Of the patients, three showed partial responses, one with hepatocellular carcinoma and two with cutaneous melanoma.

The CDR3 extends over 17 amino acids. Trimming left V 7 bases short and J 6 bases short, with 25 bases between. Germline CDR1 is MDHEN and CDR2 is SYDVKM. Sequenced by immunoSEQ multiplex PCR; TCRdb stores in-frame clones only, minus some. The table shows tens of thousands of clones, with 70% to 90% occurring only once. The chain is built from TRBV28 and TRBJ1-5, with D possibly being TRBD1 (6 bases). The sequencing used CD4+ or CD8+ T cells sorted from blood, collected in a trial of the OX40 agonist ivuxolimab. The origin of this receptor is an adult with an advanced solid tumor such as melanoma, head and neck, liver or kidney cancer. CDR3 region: CASIWAGESGLGQPQHF. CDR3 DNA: TGTGCCAGCATCTGGGCAGGGGAATCAGGGTTAGGTCAGCCCCAGCATTTT.